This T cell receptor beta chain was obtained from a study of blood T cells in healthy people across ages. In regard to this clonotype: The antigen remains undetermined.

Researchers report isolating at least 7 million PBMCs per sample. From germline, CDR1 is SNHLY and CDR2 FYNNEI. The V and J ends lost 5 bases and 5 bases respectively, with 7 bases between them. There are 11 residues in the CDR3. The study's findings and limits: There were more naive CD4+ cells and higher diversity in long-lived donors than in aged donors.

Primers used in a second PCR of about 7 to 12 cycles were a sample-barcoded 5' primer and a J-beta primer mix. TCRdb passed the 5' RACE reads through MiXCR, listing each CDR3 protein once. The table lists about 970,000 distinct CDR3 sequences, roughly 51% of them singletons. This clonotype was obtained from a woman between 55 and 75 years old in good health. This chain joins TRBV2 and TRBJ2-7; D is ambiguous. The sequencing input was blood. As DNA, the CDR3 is TGTGCCAGCAGTTACACGGACGAGCAGTACTTC. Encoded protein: CASSYTDEQYF.